This TCR beta chain is from a study of blood T cell repertoires in COVID-19. On the study more broadly: COVID-19 samples from acute and convalescent phases originated in the United States, Italy and Spain. T cells, B-cell-depleted T cells, or PBMCs supplied cDNA or gDNA.

Original handling: By means of reference gene primer amplification, nucleated cell counts were estimated. Profiled with immunoSEQ multiplex PCR; TCRdb holds only in-frame clones, not every one. V, J and clone size derive from that table, while D and trimming were established from the DNA sequence. Of more than 85,000 clones in the sample, roughly 84% were seen once. Germline V gene lookup returns CDR1 GTSNPN and CDR2 SVGIG (reference sequence). The CDR3 runs 13 residues. Trimming pared 1 base from V and 2 bases from J, leaving 8 bases between. The genes are TRBV30 and TRBJ1-2; no firm D call. The TCR comes from a woman between 50 and 59 years old with acute or convalescent COVID-19. The sample consisted of peripheral blood. CDR3 residues: CAWSGSQNYGYTF. CDR3 DNA: TGTGCCTGGAGTGGTAGTCAAAACTATGGCTACACCTTC.